Below are 19 T cell receptor beta chains sequenced from a single sample in a study of T-cell reconstitution after alpha-beta-depleted transplantation in children. TCRbeta library construction was performed incorporating unique molecular identifiers. TCRdb reprocessed the PCR reads with MiXCR, giving one entry per CDR3 protein. The sample lists 700,000 to 950,000 distinct CDR3 sequences, approximately 15% occurring once. The sample here was PBMCs, mostly from graft donor cells, taken 360 days after TCRalphabeta/CD19-depleted stem cell transplant. These receptors came from a male patient aged 10-17 years who had a stem cell transplant for acute lymphoblastic leukemia, so the T cells may come from the graft donor.

The chain carries TRBV21-1 and TRBJ2-3. TRBV21-1 has pseudogene status. The CDR3 totals 9 residues. The CDR3 coding sequence is TGTGCCAGCAGCAAAGGGAGGTATTTT. It is translated as CASSKGRYF.

This clonotype has a handful of counts. The CDR3: CASSQDRGNTEAFF. The CDR3 DNA follows: TGTGCCAGCAGCCAAGATCGAGGAAACACTGAAGCTTTCTTT. The rearrangement links TRBV4-2 to TRBJ1-1; D unresolved. Trimming pared 0 bases from V and 2 bases from J, leaving 7 bases between. This CDR3 region has 14 residues. Per the germline V gene, CDR1 is LGHNA and CDR2 is YNFKEQ.

J is TRBJ1-1 and V is TRBV6-2 or TRBV6-3; 8 nucleotides match TRBD1. Germline V gives CDR1 MNHEY, CDR2 SVGEGT. Germline trimming cut 2 bases from V and 11 bases from J; bases unmatched to any gene: 19. The CDR3 loop spans 17 amino acids. CDR3 sequence reads: CASSYPRTRGRSGWAFF. CDR3 DNA sequence: TGTGCCAGCAGTTACCCGCGGACCAGGGGGCGCAGTGGGTGGGCTTTCTTT.

V and J are TRBV7-2 and TRBJ2-1; D may be TRBD2 (5 bases). In germline, CDR1 is SGHTA, CDR2 FQGNSA. CDR3 length: 17 amino acids. Trimming took off 5 bases at V and 4 bases at J, with 21 bases between the two ends. The CDR3 DNA follows: TGTGCCAGCAGCGCCCTTTCGTCGATTAGAGGGTACAATGAGCAGTTCTTC. Protein product: CASSALSSIRGYNEQFF.

The chain combines TRBV9 with TRBJ1-2, with 7 bases that match TRBD1. The CDR3 is 14 residues long. J gave up 6 bases and V 3 bases, and 8 bases lay outside the gene matches. CDR1 and CDR2 from the germline V gene are SGDLS and YYNGEE. CDR3 region: CASSAQTTGHGYTF. The CDR3 nucleotides read TGTGCCAGCAGCGCACAAACGACAGGGCATGGCTACACCTTC.

The genes are TRBV6-1 and TRBJ1-1, with 11 bases aligning to TRBD1. The length of the CDR3 is 15 residues. J lost 4 bases, V lost 7 bases, and 8 bases had no gene match. The germline V gene encodes CDR1 MNHNS and CDR2 SASEGT. The CDR3 DNA reads TGTGCCAGCAAAGATAGAGGGACAGGGGGCACTGAAGCTTTCTTT. It translates to CASKDRGTGGTEAFF.

The chain has TRBV10-3 and TRBJ2-1; no definite D call. Germline CDR1 and CDR2: ENHRY and SYGVKD. The CDR3 is 11 residues long. The V gene lost 3 bases and the J gene lost 11 bases, with 8 bases spanning the gap. The CDR3 region is CAISEGSQQFF. The CDR3 DNA reads TGTGCCATCAGTGAAGGCTCCCAGCAGTTCTTC.

This chain joins TRBV7-7 and TRBJ2-5; no clear D gene. The CDR3 runs 16 residues. V dropped 5 bases and J dropped 4 bases, with 20 bases sitting between them. CDR1 and CDR2 from the germline V gene are SSHAT and FNYEAQ (reference sequence). CDR3 sequence reads: CASSPFGVGKGETQYF. CDR3 coding DNA: TGTGCCAGCAGCCCATTCGGAGTGGGGAAGGGAGAGACCCAGTACTTC.

In this sample, this clonotype turned up a few times. V usage is TRBV5-1 and J usage is TRBJ2-2, with 12 bases lining up with TRBD2. Germline CDR1 is SGHRS and CDR2 is YFSETQ. The J segment lost 5 bases and the V segment lost 1 base, leaving 3 bases of the junction unmatched. The CDR3 length is 16 residues. CDR3 amino acids: CASSLPGTSGTGELFF. The CDR3 DNA sequence: TGCGCCAGCAGCTTGCCCGGGACTAGCGGGACCGGGGAGCTGTTTTTT.

The rearrangement links TRBV11-2 to TRBJ2-6; a possible D gene is TRBD1 (6 bases). Germline loops: CDR1 SGHAT, CDR2 FQNNGV. Trimming took 0 bases from V and 0 from J, leaving 30 bases between them. The CDR3 totals 24 residues. DNA for the CDR3: TGTGCCAGCAGCTTAGATTCAAAAACAGGGTTTTGGTCACCGAAATTCTCTGGGGCCAACGTCCTGACTTTC. It is translated as CASSLDSKTGFWSPKFSGANVLTF.

The V call is TRBV9, the J call TRBJ1-5; no clear D gene. The CDR3 runs 14 residues. Trimming took off 0 bases at V and 1 base at J, with 5 bases between the two ends. The germline V gene has CDR1 SGDLS and CDR2 YYNGEE. The CDR3 DNA sequence: TGTGCCAGCAGCGTAGGAGAGAGCAATCAGCCCCAGCATTTT. The encoded protein is CASSVGESNQPQHF. The full variable domain, rest sourced from reference TRBV9 and TRBJ1-5, is DSGVTQTPKHLITATGQRVTLRCSPRSGDLSVYWYQQSLDQGLQFLIQYYNGEERAKGNILERFSAQQFPDLHSELNLSSLELGDSALYFCASSVGESNQPQHFGDGTRLSIL.

The chain employs TRBV6-5 and TRBJ2-1; 7 nucleotides match TRBD2. Germline CDR1 and CDR2: MNHEY and SVGAGI. The CDR3 consists of 12 residues. The ends lost 6 bases at V and 8 bases at J; junction bases unmatched: 4. CDR3 DNA sequence: TGTGCCAGCAGCTCGGGGGGTTATGAGCAGTTCTTC. This codes for CASSSGGYEQFF.

This clonotype was found a few times. The gene calls are TRBV6-5 and TRBJ2-2; D perhaps matches TRBD2 (5 bases). Per the germline V gene, CDR1 is MNHEY and CDR2 is SVGAGI. This CDR3 is built from 15 residues. The V gene lost 4 bases and the J gene lost 4 bases, with 13 bases spanning the gap. The CDR3 sequence is CASSFVPGSTGELFF. CDR3 in DNA: TGTGCCAGCAGTTTTGTTCCGGGGAGCACCGGGGAGCTGTTTTTT.

This clonotype has just a few counts. CDR3 region: CSARLAGANNEQFF. The CDR3 region has the DNA TGCAGTGCGAGGCTAGCGGGAGCCAACAATGAGCAGTTCTTC. The chain uses TRBV20-1 and TRBJ2-1; 10 nucleotides match TRBD2. The CDR3 totals 14 residues. Germline loops: CDR1 DFQATT, CDR2 SNEGSKA (reference sequence). The J segment lost 5 bases and the V segment lost 6 bases, leaving 7 bases of the junction unmatched.

This clonotype was observed a handful of times. The V gene is TRBV7-9, the J gene TRBJ2-3; 8 bases line up with TRBD1. CDR3 size: 17 residues. Germline values: CDR1 SEHNR, CDR2 FQNEAQ (reference sequence). J lost 2 bases, V lost 5 bases, and 12 bases had no gene match. The CDR3 sequence is CASSRKQGGFYTDTQYF. CDR3 DNA: TGTGCCAGCAGCCGTAAACAGGGGGGTTTCTACACAGATACGCAGTATTTT. Full variable domain (missing parts from reference TRBV7-9 and TRBJ2-3): DTGVSQNPRHKITKRGQNVTFRCDPISEHNRLYWYRQTLGQGPEFLTYFQNEAQLEKSRLLSDRFSAERPKGSFSTLEIQRTEQGDSAMYLCASSRKQGGFYTDTQYFGPGTRLTVL.

The chain uses TRBV12-3 or TRBV12-4 and TRBJ2-3, with D possibly TRBD2 on 5 matching bases. The CDR3 runs to 12 residues. Trimming left V 4 bases short and J 10 bases short, with 12 bases between. As DNA, the CDR3 is TGTGCCAGCAGTTACAACTCGCGGGCGCAGTATTTT. Amino acid sequence: CASSYNSRAQYF.

The chain carries TRBV29-1 and TRBJ2-1; D call uncertain. The ends were cut back, 0 bases at V and 9 bases at J, with 12 bases in the middle. CDR3 length: 13 amino acids. The germline V gene encodes CDR1 SQVTM and CDR2 ANQGSEA. This CDR3 reads CSVEDSGTLEQFF. DNA for the CDR3: TGCAGCGTTGAAGATTCGGGCACGCTTGAGCAGTTCTTC.

The genes are TRBV5-1 and TRBJ2-2; D is unclear. CDR1 and CDR2 (germline): SGHRS, YFSETQ. Trimming stripped 2 bases from V and 3 bases from J, with 14 bases between. The CDR3 runs 16 residues. Here the CDR3 reads CASSLTLREDTGELFF. CDR3 DNA sequence: TGCGCCAGCAGCTTAACCCTAAGGGAAGACACCGGGGAGCTGTTTTTT.

A single count supports this clonotype. The chain uses TRBV20-1 and TRBJ1-6; 9 bases agree with TRBD1. The length of the CDR3 is 14 residues. Germline V gene lookup returns CDR1 DFQATT and CDR2 SNEGSKA (reference sequence). V trimming: 3 bases; J trimming: 9 bases; junction bases outside the gene matches: 6. Written as DNA, the CDR3 is TGCAGTGCTAGTCCCCCGGGACAGGGTTCACCCCTCCACTTT. It codes for CSASPPGQGSPLHF.